Listed here are 10 T cell receptor beta chains from one sample, sequenced in a study of PD-1 blockade in mismatch repair-deficient tumors. Sequencing used immunoSEQ multiplex PCR; TCRdb keeps in-frame clones, though not all of them. Counted here are around 37,000 clones, over 80% occurring once; the ten biggest clones make up approximately 0.98%. This material consisted of PBMCs, taken around 40 weeks after starting pembrolizumab. The receptors were sampled from an adult with mismatch repair-deficient cancer.

This rearrangement joins TRBV18 to TRBJ2-7; possibly TRBD1 for D (6 bases). The germline V gene encodes CDR1 KGHSH and CDR2 LQKENI. There are 15 residues in the CDR3. The V end was cut by 5 bases, the J end by 4 bases, with 18 bases between. The CDR3 DNA follows: TGTGCCAGCTCAAGGGACAAGAACATCCTATACGAGCAGTACTTC. It is translated as CASSRDKNILYEQYF.

The chain is built from TRBV9 and TRBJ2-2; 8 bases agree with TRBD2. The CDR3 is made up of 16 amino acids. Germline V gives CDR1 SGDLS, CDR2 YYNGEE. The trim removed 4 bases at V and 3 bases at J, leaving 8 bases unmatched. This chain's CDR3 is CASSPARTSHTGELFF. DNA of the CDR3: TGTGCCAGCAGCCCAGCGCGGACTAGCCACACCGGGGAGCTGTTTTTT.

This chain joins TRBV5-1 and TRBJ2-3, with TRBD2 matching 8 bases. Germline assignment: CDR1 SGHRS and CDR2 YFSETQ. The CDR3 covers 16 residues. Trimming removed 1 base from V and 0 bases from J; junction bases left unmatched: 4. The CDR3 loop reads CASSLRPSGSTDTQYF. In nucleotides, the CDR3 is TGCGCCAGCAGCTTGCGTCCTAGCGGGAGCACAGATACGCAGTATTTT.

The gene calls are TRBV27 and TRBJ2-2; D is ambiguous. Trimming cost V 5 bases and J 4 bases, with 17 bases left between them. The CDR3 totals 16 residues. The germline CDR1 and CDR2 sequences are MNHEY and SMNVEV (reference sequence). CDR3 nucleotide sequence: TGTGCCAGCAGTAATATTCCCCAGGATGGCACCGGGGAGCTGTTTTTT. Translating gives CASSNIPQDGTGELFF.

This chain joins TRBV30 and TRBJ1-6; D might be TRBD1 (6 bases). The CDR3 consists of 13 residues. The germline CDR1 and CDR2 sequences are GTSNPN and SVGIG (reference sequence). V was clipped by 7 bases and J by 7 bases, with 14 bases between them. CDR3 residues: CASPRGANSPLHF. Written as DNA, the CDR3 is TGTGCCTCACCGCGGGGGGCCAATTCACCCCTCCACTTT.

This clone was detected a few times. V gene TRBV29-1 combines with J gene TRBJ2-7; 7 bases match TRBD2. The CDR3 totals 14 residues. Germline V CDR1 and CDR2: SQVTM, ANQGSEA. Unmatched junction bases numbered 8, after V lost 5 bases and J lost 1 base. The CDR3 nucleotides are TGCAGCGTTACCGGACTAGGGCGATCCTACGAGCAGTACTTC. Translated, it gives CSVTGLGRSYEQYF.

This clone was detected a few times. The chain is built from TRBV19 and TRBJ2-7, with 7 bases that match TRBD1. The length of the CDR3 is 13 residues. With 7 bases clipped from V and 5 bases from J, the junction kept 8 bases outside the gene matches. Germline V gene sequence: CDR1 LNHDA, CDR2 SQIVND (reference sequence). As DNA, the CDR3 is TGTGCCAGTAACAGGGGTTCCTTGGACGAGCAGTACTTC. It is translated as CASNRGSLDEQYF.

This clone was found a few times. The chain has TRBV5-3 and TRBJ2-7; unclear D gene. TRBV5-3 is given ORF status, its function remaining uncertain. This CDR3 spans 12 amino acids. Deletions cut 4 bases from V and 5 bases from J, with 10 bases between. The CDR3 loop is CARSRDQNEQYF. The CDR3 bases are TGTGCCAGAAGCCGTGATCAGAACGAGCAGTACTTC.

The chain carries TRBV11-2 and TRBJ1-2, with a weak D call TRBD1 (5 bases). The CDR3 is 12 amino acids. V dropped 4 bases and J dropped 5 bases, with 8 bases sitting between them. Germline values: CDR1 SGHAT, CDR2 FQNNGV. CDR3 sequence reads: CASSSQGYGYTF. Here the CDR3 DNA reads TGTGCCAGCAGCTCCCAGGGATATGGCTACACCTTC.

The chain joins TRBV7-3 to TRBJ2-3; 7 bases map to TRBD2. The CDR3 runs to 14 residues. Unmatched junction bases numbered 3, after V lost 4 bases and J lost 2 bases. The germline V gene has CDR1 SGHTA and CDR2 FQGTGA. In nucleotides, the CDR3 is TGTGCCAGCAGCTCGGGACTATCCACAGATACGCAGTATTTT. Its protein product is CASSSGLSTDTQYF.